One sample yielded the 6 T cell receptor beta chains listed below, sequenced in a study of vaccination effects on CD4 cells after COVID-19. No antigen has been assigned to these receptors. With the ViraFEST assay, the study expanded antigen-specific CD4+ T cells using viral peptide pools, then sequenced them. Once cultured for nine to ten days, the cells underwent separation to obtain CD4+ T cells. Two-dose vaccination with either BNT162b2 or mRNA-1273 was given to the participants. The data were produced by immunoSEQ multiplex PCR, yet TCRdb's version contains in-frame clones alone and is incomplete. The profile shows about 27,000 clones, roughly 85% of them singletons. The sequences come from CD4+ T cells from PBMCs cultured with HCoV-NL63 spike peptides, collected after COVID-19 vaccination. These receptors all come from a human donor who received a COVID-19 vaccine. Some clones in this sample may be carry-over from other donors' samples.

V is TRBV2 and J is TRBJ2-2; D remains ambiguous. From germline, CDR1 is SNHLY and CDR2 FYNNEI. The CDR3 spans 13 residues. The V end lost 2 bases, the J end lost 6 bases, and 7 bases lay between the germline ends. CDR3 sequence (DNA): TGTGCCAGCAGTGAAAGTGGATCCGGGGAGCTGTTTTTT. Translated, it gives CASSESGSGELFF.

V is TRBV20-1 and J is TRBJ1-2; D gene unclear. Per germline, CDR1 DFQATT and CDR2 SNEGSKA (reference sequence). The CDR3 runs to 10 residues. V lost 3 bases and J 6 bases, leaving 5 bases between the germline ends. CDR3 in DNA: TGCAGTGCTAGCAGCGATGGCTACACCTTC. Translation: CSASSDGYTF.

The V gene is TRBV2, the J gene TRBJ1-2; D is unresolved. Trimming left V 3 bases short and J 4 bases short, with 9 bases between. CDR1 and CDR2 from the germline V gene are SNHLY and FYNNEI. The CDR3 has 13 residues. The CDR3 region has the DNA TGTGCCAGCAGTGACGGGGTAGGCTATGGCTACACCTTC. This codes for CASSDGVGYGYTF. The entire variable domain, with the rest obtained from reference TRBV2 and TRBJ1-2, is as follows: EPEVTQTPSHQVTQMGQEVILRCVPISNHLYFYWYRQILGQKVEFLVSFYNNEISEKSEIFDDQFSVERPDGSNFTLKIRSTKLEDSAMYFCASSDGVGYGYTFGSGTRLTVV.

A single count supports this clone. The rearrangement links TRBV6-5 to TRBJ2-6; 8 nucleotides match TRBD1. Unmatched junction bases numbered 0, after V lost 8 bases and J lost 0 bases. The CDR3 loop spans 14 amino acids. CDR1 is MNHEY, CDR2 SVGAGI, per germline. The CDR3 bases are TGTGCCAGCGGGACAGGCTCTGGGGCCAACGTCCTGACTTTC. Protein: CASGTGSGANVLTF.

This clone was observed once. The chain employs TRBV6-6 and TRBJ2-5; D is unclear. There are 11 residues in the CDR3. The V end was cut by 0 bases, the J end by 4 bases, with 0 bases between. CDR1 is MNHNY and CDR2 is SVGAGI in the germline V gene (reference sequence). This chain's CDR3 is CASSYSETQYF. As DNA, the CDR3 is TGTGCCAGCAGTTACTCAGAGACCCAGTACTTC.

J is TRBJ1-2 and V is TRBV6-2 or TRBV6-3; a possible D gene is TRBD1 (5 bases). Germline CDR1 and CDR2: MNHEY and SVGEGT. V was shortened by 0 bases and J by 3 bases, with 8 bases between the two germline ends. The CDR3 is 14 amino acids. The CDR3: CASSYSSRDYGYTF. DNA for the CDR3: TGTGCCAGCAGTTACTCGTCCAGGGACTATGGCTACACCTTC.